This entry features one TCR beta chain sequence. Under the authors' procedure: Amplification with reference gene primers provided the estimates of nucleated cell counts. The protocol was immunoSEQ multiplex PCR, while the TCRdb copy is restricted to in-frame clones and leaves out a portion. V and J calls and clone size are those listed in that table; D and trimming were worked out from the DNA. Here the sample spans about 330,000 clones, roughly 88% being singletons. V shed 6 bases and J 2 bases; nucleotides not matched to a gene: 4. Germline V gene data show CDR1 as SGHDT and CDR2 as YYEEEE. The CDR3 extends over 14 amino acids. These data originate in a study of blood T cell repertoires in COVID-19. Study overall: Sites across the United States, Italy and Spain contributed samples from acute and convalescent COVID-19. Sources were T cells, B-cell-depleted T cells, or PBMCs; the material itself was cDNA or gDNA.

V and J are TRBV5-6 and TRBJ2-1; 8 nucleotides agree with TRBD2. Source material: peripheral blood. This TCR was sampled from a woman aged 50 to 60 with acute or convalescent COVID-19. Written as DNA, the CDR3 is TGTGCCAGCATGGCGGGAGGACCCTACAATGAGCAGTTCTTC. This encodes CASMAGGPYNEQFF.